One sample yielded the 23 T cell receptor beta chains listed below, sequenced in a study of shared clonotypes between healthy human individuals. The data were produced by immunoSEQ multiplex PCR, yet TCRdb's version contains in-frame clones alone and is incomplete. There are fewer than 400,000 clones in the sample; approximately 79% occur only once, and under 13% lies in the top ten. Sequenced material: memory CD4+ T cells sorted from blood. The subset was: CD45RA-negative fraction. The receptors derive from a man younger than 45 in good health.

The rearrangement links TRBV4-2 to TRBJ2-1; D gene uncertain. CDR3 length equals 17 residues. The V end was cut by 0 bases, the J end by 0 bases, with 12 bases between. Germline lookup yields CDR1 LGHNA and CDR2 YNFKEQ. CDR3 amino acids: CASSQELSPSSYNEQFF. The CDR3 DNA reads TGTGCCAGCAGCCAAGAGTTGAGCCCGAGCTCCTACAATGAGCAGTTCTTC.

This chain uses TRBV5-1 with TRBJ1-4; TRBD1 might be the D (5 bases). The V and J ends lost 5 bases and 7 bases respectively, with 15 bases between them. Per germline, CDR1 SGHRS and CDR2 YFSETQ. This CDR3 region has 14 residues. In DNA, the CDR3 is TGCGCCAGCAGTCCTGACCAGGGTGGTGAAAAACTGTTTTTT. Its translation is CASSPDQGGEKLFF.

This clone was detected once. The V gene is TRBV30, the J gene TRBJ2-7; D is perhaps TRBD1 or TRBD2 (5 bases each). The CDR3 has 15 residues. V was cut by 2 bases and J by 2 bases, with 16 bases left in between. CDR1 GTSNPN and CDR2 SVGIG come from the germline V gene (reference sequence). CDR3 region: CAWSPIGTIAYEQYF. CDR3 nucleotide sequence: TGTGCCTGGAGTCCGATCGGGACCATCGCCTACGAGCAGTACTTC.

The table lists this clone with a few counts. The genes are TRBV5-6 and TRBJ1-2; D ambiguous. In germline, CDR1 is SGHDT, CDR2 YYEEEE. V was trimmed by 0 bases and J by 0 bases, leaving 9 bases between them. The CDR3 consists of 15 residues. CDR3 sequence: CASSLEGRANYGYTF. The CDR3 bases are TGTGCCAGCAGCTTGGAGGGTAGAGCTAACTATGGCTACACCTTC.

In this sample, this clone turned up many times. Within the sample, other DNA sequences also encode this same CDR3. V is TRBV2 and J is TRBJ1-4; no clear D. CDR1 is SNHLY and CDR2 is FYNNEI in the germline V gene. V was cut by 4 bases and J by 6 bases, with 9 bases left in between. The CDR3 covers 13 residues. CDR3 nucleotides: TGTGCCAGCAGTGGTCTAGGGTATGAAAAACTGTTTTTT. Translating it yields CASSGLGYEKLFF.

This CDR3 is CASSFGGANYEQYF. The CDR3 DNA reads TGTGCCAGCAGTTTCGGAGGGGCCAACTACGAGCAGTACTTC. The chain joins TRBV28 to TRBJ2-7, with D perhaps matching TRBD2 (6 bases). V was clipped by 3 bases and J by 3 bases, with 12 bases between them. This CDR3 comprises 14 residues. CDR1 and CDR2 (germline): MDHEN, SYDVKM.

This clone was recorded once. The V call is TRBV6-1, the J call TRBJ2-5; a possible D gene is TRBD2 (5 bases). Deletions cut 6 bases from V and 5 bases from J, with 10 bases between. This CDR3 contains 12 residues. Germline V CDR1 and CDR2: MNHNS, SASEGT. The CDR3 loop reads CASRPSWETQYF. The DNA of the CDR3 is TGTGCCAGCAGGCCTAGCTGGGAGACCCAGTACTTC.

This clone was seen at least ten times. The rearrangement links TRBV7-9 to TRBJ2-5; no clear D. The V end was cut by 8 bases, the J end by 5 bases, with 12 bases between. Germline V lookup: CDR1 SEHNR, CDR2 FQNEAQ (reference sequence). This CDR3 is built from 12 residues. The CDR3 here is CASGLGLETQYF. CDR3 nucleotides: TGTGCCAGCGGTTTAGGGTTGGAGACCCAGTACTTC. Complete variable domain (other parts from reference TRBV7-9 and TRBJ2-5): DTGVSQNPRHKITKRGQNVTFRCDPISEHNRLYWYRQTLGQGPEFLTYFQNEAQLEKSRLLSDRFSAERPKGSFSTLEIQRTEQGDSAMYLCASGLGLETQYFGPGTRLLVL.

This rearrangement joins TRBV27 to TRBJ2-3; TRBD2 aligns across 10 bases. Germline trimming cut 5 bases from V and 6 bases from J; bases unmatched to any gene: 5. CDR1 and CDR2 (germline): MNHEY, SMNVEV (reference sequence). This CDR3 region has 14 residues. The CDR3 bases are TGTGCCAGCAGTAAACTGGGACTAGCGGATACGCAGTATTTT. Translating it yields CASSKLGLADTQYF.

Note on this clone: Compared with germline, one end of the junction differs, possibly owing to a read error. This chain links TRBV4-1 with TRBJ2-3; 7 bases are a match to TRBD2. This CDR3 is built from 16 residues. The germline V gene has CDR1 MGHRA and CDR2 YSYEKL. CDR3 amino acids: CASSQLQRASGSGVNF. CDR3 nucleotide sequence: TGCGCCAGCAGCCAACTCCAGAGGGCTAGCGGCTCGGGGGTGAATTTT.

About this clone itself: Other DNA sequences from this sample encode an identical CDR3 as well. The genes are TRBV2 and TRBJ1-5, with D possibly being TRBD1 (6 bases). Trimming removed 7 bases at V and 4 bases at J, with 8 bases between. This CDR3 region has 12 residues. Germline CDR1 is SNHLY and CDR2 is FYNNEI. CDR3 nucleotides: TGTGCCAGCACCACAGGGAATCAGCCCCAGCATTTT. Translated: CASTTGNQPQHF.

A note on this clone: The sample contains more than one DNA sequence encoding this CDR3. The chain is built from TRBV7-2 and TRBJ2-5; D gene ambiguous. Germline CDR1 reads SGHTA; CDR2 reads FQGNSA. V shed 1 base and J shed 2 bases, with 5 bases lying between them. CDR3 length equals 13 residues. The CDR3 loop is CASSLGGQETQYF. Here the CDR3 DNA reads TGTGCCAGCAGCTTAGGCGGTCAAGAGACCCAGTACTTC.

V is TRBV30 and J is TRBJ1-2; no firm D call. This CDR3 contains 14 residues. V was trimmed by 0 bases and J by 7 bases, leaving 15 bases between them. Germline V lookup: CDR1 GTSNPN, CDR2 SVGIG (reference sequence). The CDR3 reads CAWSVTKRASGYTF. The CDR3 bases are TGTGCCTGGAGTGTAACAAAGAGGGCCTCTGGCTACACCTTC.

The rearrangement joins TRBV5-4 to TRBJ1-1; D uncertain. From germline, CDR1 is SGHNT and CDR2 YYREEE (reference sequence). The CDR3 length is 14 residues. Between the trimmed V and J ends, which lost 0 bases and 7 bases, there was a span of 13 bases. CDR3 sequence: CASSLEVVDNEAFF. CDR3 nucleotides: TGTGCCAGCAGCTTGGAGGTGGTTGACAATGAAGCTTTCTTT.

The rearrangement joins TRBV29-1 to TRBJ2-7; 9 positions agree with TRBD1. Trimming removed 4 bases from V and 6 bases from J; junction bases left unmatched: 7. Germline V gene data show CDR1 as SQVTM and CDR2 as ANQGSEA. This CDR3 has 13 amino acids. The CDR3 DNA sequence: TGCAGCGTTGGTTGGACAGGGGCTGGCGAGCAGTACTTC. Its protein product is CSVGWTGAGEQYF.

This chain links TRBV6-1 with TRBJ2-7; D is possibly TRBD1 or TRBD2 (5 bases each). Germline lookup yields CDR1 MNHNS and CDR2 SASEGT. The CDR3 extends over 17 amino acids. The V gene lost 1 base and the J gene lost 4 bases, with 20 bases spanning the gap. CDR3 protein: CASSEEGSPGTPYEQYF. CDR3 sequence (DNA): TGTGCCAGCAGTGAAGAGGGGTCTCCCGGGACGCCGTACGAGCAGTACTTC.

Of note for this clone: The sample holds other DNA sequences that translate to the same CDR3. The V call is TRBV19, the J call TRBJ2-2; 9 positions agree with TRBD1. V gave up 6 bases and J gave up 4 bases; unmatched junction bases: 3. Looked up from germline, CDR1 is LNHDA and CDR2 is SQIVND (reference sequence). This CDR3 is 14 amino acids long. The CDR3 region is CASRGTGSTGELFF. In DNA form, the CDR3 reads TGTGCCAGTAGGGGGACAGGGTCCACCGGGGAGCTGTTTTTT.

This chain links TRBV5-4 with TRBJ2-4, with D unclear. The CDR3 is 15 amino acids. V shed 0 bases and J shed 5 bases, with 12 bases lying between them. Germline-derived CDR1 and CDR2 are SGHNT and YYREEE (reference sequence). The CDR3 sequence: CASSLAPHVENIQYF. CDR3 DNA: TGTGCCAGCAGCTTGGCCCCACACGTAGAAAACATTCAGTACTTC.

The rearrangement uses TRBV18 and TRBJ2-5; tentatively, D is TRBD2 (5 bases). Deletions cut 7 bases from V and 1 base from J, with 19 bases between. Germline values: CDR1 KGHSH, CDR2 LQKENI. This CDR3 spans 16 amino acids. The CDR3 here is CASLRGGSGSQETQYF. CDR3 nucleotide sequence: TGTGCCAGCTTACGAGGTGGATCGGGGAGCCAAGAGACCCAGTACTTC.

This clone was seen only a few times. The junction and the germline gene differ at one end; a read error may be behind it. The rearrangement links TRBV7-7 to TRBJ2-6, with D unresolved. The CDR3 has 14 residues. Germline V gene sequence: CDR1 SSHAT, CDR2 FNYEAQ (reference sequence). The chain's CDR3 is CASSRQPGANVLTF. CDR3 sequence (DNA): TGTGCTAGCAGCCGACAACCTGGGGCCAACGTCCTGACTTTC.

The J gene is TRBJ2-7, the V gene TRBV27, with D hard to call. Trimming cost V 5 bases and J 2 bases, with 19 bases left between them. The CDR3 spans 16 residues. Germline V gives CDR1 MNHEY, CDR2 SMNVEV (reference sequence). The CDR3 DNA is TGTGCCAGCAGTGTCCGACCTAATTATAGACCCTACGAGCAGTACTTC. This codes for CASSVRPNYRPYEQYF.

V gene TRBV5-1 combines with J gene TRBJ1-3; D uncertain. V was trimmed by 0 bases and J by 2 bases, leaving 9 bases between them. CDR3 length: 15 residues. The germline gives CDR1 SGHRS, CDR2 YFSETQ. Here the CDR3 reads CASSLGGAPGNTIYF. For the CDR3, the DNA is TGCGCCAGCAGCTTGGGGGGAGCTCCTGGAAACACCATATATTTT.

The rearrangement uses TRBV10-1 and TRBJ2-3; D is unclear. Germline CDR1 is WNHNN and CDR2 is SYGVQD (reference sequence). Trimming took off 0 bases at V and 0 bases at J, with 4 bases between the two ends. The CDR3 contains 14 residues. CDR3 amino acids: CASSESMSTDTQYF. For the CDR3, the DNA is TGCGCCAGCAGTGAGTCGATGAGCACAGATACGCAGTATTTT.